These T cell receptor beta chains were read from a single sample in a study of monozygotic twins with inflammatory bowel disease. TCRdb reworked the 5' RACE reads into one entry per CDR3 protein, no DNA. Found here are over 350,000 distinct CDR3 sequences; the top ten clones hold roughly 2.6%. The sequencing sample was made of blood. These receptor sequences come from a human donor with ulcerative colitis or Crohn's disease, or a healthy co-twin of an affected twin (not recorded which). CDR3s include the opening cysteine and the closing phenylalanine or tryptophan. Each record gives: V gene, J gene, CDR3 protein.

v_call: TRBV10-2
j_call: TRBJ1-5
cdr3_aa: CASSERGSLKTQHF

v_call: TRBV7-9
j_call: TRBJ2-5
cdr3_aa: CASSLAPRGFEETQYF

v_call: TRBV6-5
j_call: TRBJ2-2
cdr3_aa: CASSYFSGAYNTGELFF

v_call: TRBV7-8
j_call: TRBJ1-1
cdr3_aa: CASSLLARANTEAFF

v_call: TRBV5-8
j_call: TRBJ1-4
cdr3_aa: CASSLGRGTGLDEKLFF

v_call: TRBV6-5
j_call: TRBJ2-1
cdr3_aa: CASSYSHYNEQFF

v_call: TRBV10-3
j_call: TRBJ1-1
cdr3_aa: CAITNLLNGGTEAFF

v_call: TRBV18
j_call: TRBJ2-7
cdr3_aa: CASSPSGDEQYF

v_call: TRBV5-1
j_call: TRBJ1-2
cdr3_aa: CASSLSRPDFNYGYTF

v_call: TRBV29-1
j_call: TRBJ1-1
cdr3_aa: CSVDGWGATEAFF

v_call: TRBV20-1
j_call: TRBJ2-1
cdr3_aa: CSADSVVTSYNEQFF

v_call: TRBV4-2
j_call: TRBJ1-1
cdr3_aa: CASSQGFGGAEAFF

v_call: TRBV3-1
j_call: TRBJ1-1
cdr3_aa: CASSRIQGAEAFF

v_call: TRBV5-1
j_call: TRBJ2-7
cdr3_aa: CASSLGQSFYEQYF

v_call: TRBV7-2
j_call: TRBJ1-5
cdr3_aa: CASSLEGASNQPQHF

v_call: TRBV18
j_call: TRBJ1-1
cdr3_aa: CASSPGDRGREAFF

v_call: TRBV18
j_call: TRBJ2-3
cdr3_aa: CASSPPAVLETRATDTQYF

v_call: TRBV5-1
j_call: TRBJ1-6
cdr3_aa: CASSPARGQGRNSPLHF

v_call: TRBV7-2
j_call: TRBJ2-1
cdr3_aa: CASSLGVSSYNEQFF

v_call: TRBV4-3
j_call: TRBJ2-3
cdr3_aa: CASSSQGGANTDTQYF

v_call: TRBV5-1
j_call: TRBJ2-2
cdr3_aa: CASSLAQAANTGELFF

v_call: TRBV20-1
j_call: TRBJ2-3
cdr3_aa: CSARDRIAGGPADTQYF

v_call: TRBV2
j_call: TRBJ2-7
cdr3_aa: CASTDRDYEQYF

v_call: TRBV20-1
j_call: TRBJ2-1
cdr3_aa: CSATIEGGANNEQFF

v_call: TRBV27
j_call: TRBJ1-5
cdr3_aa: CASSWRGGQPQHF

v_call: TRBV2
j_call: TRBJ1-1
cdr3_aa: CASSDGVKGVGTEAFF

v_call: TRBV18
j_call: TRBJ2-7
cdr3_aa: CASSPSFGGGAAEQYF

v_call: TRBV4-1
j_call: TRBJ2-7
cdr3_aa: CASSKTGQGAYEQYF

v_call: TRBV4-3
j_call: TRBJ1-6
cdr3_aa: CASSQDPWTGGLEGALHF

v_call: TRBV5-1
j_call: TRBJ2-3
cdr3_aa: CASSRGLTSTDTQYF

v_call: TRBV7-3
j_call: TRBJ2-3
cdr3_aa: CASSLKGGPDTQYF